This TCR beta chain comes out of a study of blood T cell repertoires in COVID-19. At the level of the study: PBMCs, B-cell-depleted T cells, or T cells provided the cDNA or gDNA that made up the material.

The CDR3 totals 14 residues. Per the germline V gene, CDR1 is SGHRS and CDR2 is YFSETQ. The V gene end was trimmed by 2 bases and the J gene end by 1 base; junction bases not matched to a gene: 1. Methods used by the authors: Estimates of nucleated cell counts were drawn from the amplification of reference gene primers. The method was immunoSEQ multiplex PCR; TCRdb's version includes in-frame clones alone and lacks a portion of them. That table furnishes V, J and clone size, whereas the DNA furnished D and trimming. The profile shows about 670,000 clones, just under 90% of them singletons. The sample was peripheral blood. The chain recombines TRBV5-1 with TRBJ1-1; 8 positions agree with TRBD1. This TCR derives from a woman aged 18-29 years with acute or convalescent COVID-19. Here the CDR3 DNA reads TGCGCCAGCAGCTTCGGACAGGGGAACACTGAAGCTTTCTTT. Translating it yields CASSFGQGNTEAFF.